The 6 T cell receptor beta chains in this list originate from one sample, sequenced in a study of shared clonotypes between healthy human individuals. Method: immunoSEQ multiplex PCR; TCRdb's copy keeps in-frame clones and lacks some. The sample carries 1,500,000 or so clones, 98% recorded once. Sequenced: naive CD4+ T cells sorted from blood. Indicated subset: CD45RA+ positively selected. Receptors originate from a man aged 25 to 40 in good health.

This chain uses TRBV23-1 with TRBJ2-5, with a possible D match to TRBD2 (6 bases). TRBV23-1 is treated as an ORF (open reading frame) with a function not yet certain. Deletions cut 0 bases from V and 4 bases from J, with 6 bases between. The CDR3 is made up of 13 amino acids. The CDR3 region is CASSQSEGETQYF. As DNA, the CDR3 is TGCGCCAGCAGTCAATCGGAGGGAGAGACCCAGTACTTC.

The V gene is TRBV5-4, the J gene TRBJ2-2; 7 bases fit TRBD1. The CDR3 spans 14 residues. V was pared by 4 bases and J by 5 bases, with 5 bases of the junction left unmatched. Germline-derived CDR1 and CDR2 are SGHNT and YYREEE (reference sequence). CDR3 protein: CASSVGQATGELFF. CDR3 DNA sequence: TGTGCCAGCAGCGTTGGACAGGCGACCGGGGAGCTGTTTTTT.

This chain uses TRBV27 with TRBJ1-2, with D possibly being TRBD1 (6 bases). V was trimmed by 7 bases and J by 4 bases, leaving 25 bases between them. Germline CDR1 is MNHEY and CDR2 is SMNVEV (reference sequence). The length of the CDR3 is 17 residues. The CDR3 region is CASTQRGGPQSGYGYTF. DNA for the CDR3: TGTGCCAGCACCCAGAGGGGGGGGCCCCAGTCTGGCTATGGCTACACCTTC.

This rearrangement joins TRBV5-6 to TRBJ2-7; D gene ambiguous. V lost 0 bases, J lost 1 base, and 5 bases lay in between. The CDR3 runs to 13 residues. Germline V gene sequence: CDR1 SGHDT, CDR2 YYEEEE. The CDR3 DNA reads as TGTGCCAGCAGCTTGGTACAGTCCTACGAGCAGTACTTC. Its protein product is CASSLVQSYEQYF.

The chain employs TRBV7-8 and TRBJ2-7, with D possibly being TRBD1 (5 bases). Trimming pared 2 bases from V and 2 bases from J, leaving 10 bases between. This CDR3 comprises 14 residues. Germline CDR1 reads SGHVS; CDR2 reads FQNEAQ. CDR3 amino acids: CASSLIGVAYEQYF. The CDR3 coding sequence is TGTGCCAGCAGCTTAATAGGGGTGGCCTACGAGCAGTACTTC.

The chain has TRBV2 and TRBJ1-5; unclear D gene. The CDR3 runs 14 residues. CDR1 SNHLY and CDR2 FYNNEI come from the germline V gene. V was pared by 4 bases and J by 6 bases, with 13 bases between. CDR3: CASSGFLTSQPQHF. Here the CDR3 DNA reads TGTGCCAGCAGTGGGTTCTTGACGAGTCAGCCCCAGCATTTT.